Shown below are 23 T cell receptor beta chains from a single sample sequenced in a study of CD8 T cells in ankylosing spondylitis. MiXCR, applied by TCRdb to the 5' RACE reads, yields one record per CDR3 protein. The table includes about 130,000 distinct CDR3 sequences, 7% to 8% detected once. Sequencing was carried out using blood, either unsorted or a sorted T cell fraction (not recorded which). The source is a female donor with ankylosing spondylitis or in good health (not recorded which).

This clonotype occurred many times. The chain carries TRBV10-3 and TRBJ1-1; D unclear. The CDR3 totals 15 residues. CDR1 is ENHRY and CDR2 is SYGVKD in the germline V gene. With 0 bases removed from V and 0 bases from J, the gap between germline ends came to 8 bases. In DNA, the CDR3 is TGTGCCATCAGTGAGTCGATGTCATTGAACACTGAAGCTTTCTTT. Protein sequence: CAISESMSLNTEAFF.

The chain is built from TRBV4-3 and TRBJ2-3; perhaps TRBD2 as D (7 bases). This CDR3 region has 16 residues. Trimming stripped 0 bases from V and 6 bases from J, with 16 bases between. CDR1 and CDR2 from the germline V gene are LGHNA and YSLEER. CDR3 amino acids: CASSQDFGGPWDTQYF. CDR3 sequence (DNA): TGCGCCAGCAGCCAAGATTTCGGGGGGCCATGGGATACGCAGTATTTT.

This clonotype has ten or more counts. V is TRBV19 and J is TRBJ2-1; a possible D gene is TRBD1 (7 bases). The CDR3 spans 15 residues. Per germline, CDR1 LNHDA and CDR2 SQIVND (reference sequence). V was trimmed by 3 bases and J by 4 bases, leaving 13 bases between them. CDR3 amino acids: CASSMGQGGYNEQFF. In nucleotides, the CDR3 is TGTGCCAGTAGTATGGGCCAGGGGGGATACAATGAGCAGTTCTTC.

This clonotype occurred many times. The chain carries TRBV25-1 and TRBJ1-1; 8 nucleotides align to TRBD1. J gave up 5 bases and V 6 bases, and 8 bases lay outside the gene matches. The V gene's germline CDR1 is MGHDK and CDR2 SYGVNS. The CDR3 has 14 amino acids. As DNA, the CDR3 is TGTGCCAGCAGAGGCAGGGGGCAAGGAACTGAAGCTTTCTTT. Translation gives CASRGRGQGTEAFF.

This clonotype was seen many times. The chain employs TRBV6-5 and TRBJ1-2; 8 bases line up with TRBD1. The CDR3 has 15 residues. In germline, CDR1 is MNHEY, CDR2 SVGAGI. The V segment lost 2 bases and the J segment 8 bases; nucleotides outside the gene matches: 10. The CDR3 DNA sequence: TGTGCCAGCAGTTACGGAGGACAGGGCCCCCTGGGCTACACCTTC. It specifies CASSYGGQGPLGYTF.

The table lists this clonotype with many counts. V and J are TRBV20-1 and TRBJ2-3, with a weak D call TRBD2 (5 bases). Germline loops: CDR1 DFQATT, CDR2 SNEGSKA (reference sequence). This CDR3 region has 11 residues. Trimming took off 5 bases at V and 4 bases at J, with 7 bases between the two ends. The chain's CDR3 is CSAGSADTQYF. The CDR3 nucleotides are TGCAGTGCTGGTAGCGCAGATACGCAGTATTTT.

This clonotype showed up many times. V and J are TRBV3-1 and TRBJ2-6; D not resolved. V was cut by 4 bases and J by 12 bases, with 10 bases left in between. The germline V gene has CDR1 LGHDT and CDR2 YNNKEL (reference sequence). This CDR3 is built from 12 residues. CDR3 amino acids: CASSPTPGVLTF. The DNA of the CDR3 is TGTGCCAGCAGCCCGACACCGGGCGTCCTGACTTTC.

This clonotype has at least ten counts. This chain's CDR3 is CASSLLWGYEQYF. DNA for the CDR3: TGTGCCAGCAGTTTACTGTGGGGCTACGAGCAGTACTTC. The V gene is TRBV12-3 or TRBV12-4, the J gene TRBJ2-7, with no clear D. The CDR3 totals 13 residues. V shed 2 bases and J shed 3 bases, with 8 bases lying between them.

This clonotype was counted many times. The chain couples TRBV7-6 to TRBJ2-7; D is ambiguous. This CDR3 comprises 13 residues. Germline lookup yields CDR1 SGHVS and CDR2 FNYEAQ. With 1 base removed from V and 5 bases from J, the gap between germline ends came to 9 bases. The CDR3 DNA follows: TGTGCCAGCAGCTTAGGGCGTTGGGACGAGCAGTACTTC. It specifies CASSLGRWDEQYF.

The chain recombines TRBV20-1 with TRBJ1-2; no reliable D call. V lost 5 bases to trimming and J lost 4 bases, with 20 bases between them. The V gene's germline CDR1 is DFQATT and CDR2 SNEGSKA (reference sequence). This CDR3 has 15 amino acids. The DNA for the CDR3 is TGCAGTGCTCCCCCCCCTCGGGGAAAGGTCTATGGCTACACCTTC. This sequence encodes CSAPPPRGKVYGYTF.

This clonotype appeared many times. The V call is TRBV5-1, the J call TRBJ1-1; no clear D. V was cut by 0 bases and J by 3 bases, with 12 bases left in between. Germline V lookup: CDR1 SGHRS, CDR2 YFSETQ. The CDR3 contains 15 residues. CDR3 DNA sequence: TGCGCCAGCAGCTTGGCCGGAGGACTTCACACTGAAGCTTTCTTT. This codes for CASSLAGGLHTEAFF.

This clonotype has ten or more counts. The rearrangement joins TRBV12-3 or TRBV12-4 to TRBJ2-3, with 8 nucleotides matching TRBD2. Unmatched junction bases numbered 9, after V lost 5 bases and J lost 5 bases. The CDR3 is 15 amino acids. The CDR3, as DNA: TGTGCCAGCAGTCCACCGGGACTAGGTTTAGATACGCAGTATTTT. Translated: CASSPPGLGLDTQYF.

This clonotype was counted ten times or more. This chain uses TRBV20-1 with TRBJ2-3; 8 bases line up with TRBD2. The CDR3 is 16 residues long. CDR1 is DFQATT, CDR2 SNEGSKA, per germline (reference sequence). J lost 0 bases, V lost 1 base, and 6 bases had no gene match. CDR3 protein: CSARGLAGPSTDTQYF. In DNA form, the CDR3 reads TGCAGTGCTAGAGGGCTAGCGGGCCCTAGCACAGATACGCAGTATTTT.

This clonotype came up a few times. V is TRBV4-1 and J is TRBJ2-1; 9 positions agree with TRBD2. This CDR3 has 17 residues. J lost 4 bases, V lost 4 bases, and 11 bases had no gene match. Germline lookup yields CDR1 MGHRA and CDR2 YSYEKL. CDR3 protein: CASSPLPSGEIYNEQFF. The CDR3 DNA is TGCGCCAGCAGCCCACTTCCTAGCGGGGAGATATACAATGAGCAGTTCTTC.

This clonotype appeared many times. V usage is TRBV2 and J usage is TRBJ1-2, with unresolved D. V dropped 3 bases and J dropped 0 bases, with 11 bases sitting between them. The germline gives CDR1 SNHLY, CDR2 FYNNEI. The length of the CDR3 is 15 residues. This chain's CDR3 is CASSEGRNPNYGYTF. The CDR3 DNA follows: TGTGCCAGCAGTGAGGGCAGGAACCCTAACTATGGCTACACCTTC.

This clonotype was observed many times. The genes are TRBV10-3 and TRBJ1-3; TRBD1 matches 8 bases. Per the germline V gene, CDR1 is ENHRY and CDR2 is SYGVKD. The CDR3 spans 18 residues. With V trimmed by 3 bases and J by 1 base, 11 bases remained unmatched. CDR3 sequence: CAISDPVDRGRSGNTIYF. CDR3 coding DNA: TGTGCCATCAGTGACCCGGTTGACAGGGGTCGATCTGGAAACACCATATATTTT.

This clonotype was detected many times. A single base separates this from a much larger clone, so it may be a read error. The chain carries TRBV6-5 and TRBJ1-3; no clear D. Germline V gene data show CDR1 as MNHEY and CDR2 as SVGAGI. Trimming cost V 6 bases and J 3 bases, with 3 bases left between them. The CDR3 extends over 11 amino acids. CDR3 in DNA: TGTGCCAGCAGGGGTGGAAACACCATATATTTT. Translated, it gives CASRGGNTIYF.

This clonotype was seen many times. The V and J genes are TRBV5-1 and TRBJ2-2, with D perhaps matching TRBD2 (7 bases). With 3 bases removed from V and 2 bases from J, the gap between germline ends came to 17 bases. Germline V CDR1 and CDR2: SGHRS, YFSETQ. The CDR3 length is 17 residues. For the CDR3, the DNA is TGCGCCAGCAGCTGGATTGGCGGGGGCTCCAACACCGGGGAGCTGTTTTTT. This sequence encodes CASSWIGGGSNTGELFF.

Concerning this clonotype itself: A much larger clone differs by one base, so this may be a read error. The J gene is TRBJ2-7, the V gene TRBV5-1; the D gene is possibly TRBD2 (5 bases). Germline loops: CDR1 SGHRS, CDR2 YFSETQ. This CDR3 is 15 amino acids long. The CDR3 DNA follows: TGCGTCAGCAGCTTGGCCGAGGGTGGGATCTACGAGCAGTACTTC. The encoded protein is CVSSLAEGGIYEQYF.

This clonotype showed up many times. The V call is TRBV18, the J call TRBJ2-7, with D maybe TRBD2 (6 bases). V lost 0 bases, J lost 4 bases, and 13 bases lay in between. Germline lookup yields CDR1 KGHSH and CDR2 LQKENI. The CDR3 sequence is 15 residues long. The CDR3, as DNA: TGTGCCAGCTCACCACCGGGACTGACATTATACGAGCAGTACTTC. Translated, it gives CASSPPGLTLYEQYF.

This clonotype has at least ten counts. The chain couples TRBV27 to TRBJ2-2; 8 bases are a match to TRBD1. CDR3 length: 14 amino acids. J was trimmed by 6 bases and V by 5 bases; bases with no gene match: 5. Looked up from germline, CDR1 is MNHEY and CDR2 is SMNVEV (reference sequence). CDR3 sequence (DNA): TGTGCCAGCAGTATGACAGGGGCCCCCGGGGAGCTGTTTTTT. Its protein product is CASSMTGAPGELFF.

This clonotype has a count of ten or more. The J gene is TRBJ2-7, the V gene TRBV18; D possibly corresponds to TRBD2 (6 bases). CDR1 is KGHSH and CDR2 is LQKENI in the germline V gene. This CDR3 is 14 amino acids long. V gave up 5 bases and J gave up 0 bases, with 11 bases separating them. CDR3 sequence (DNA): TGTGCCAGCTCAAGGGACTCAAGCTCCTACGAGCAGTACTTC. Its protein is CASSRDSSSYEQYF.

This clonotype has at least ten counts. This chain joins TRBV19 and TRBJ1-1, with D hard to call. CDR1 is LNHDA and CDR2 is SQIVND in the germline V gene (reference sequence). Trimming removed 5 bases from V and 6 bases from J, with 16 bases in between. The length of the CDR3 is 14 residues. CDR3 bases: TGTGCCAGTAGTCTTGACGGTTCTAGCTCTGAAGCTTTCTTT. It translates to CASSLDGSSSEAFF.